Following are 25 T cell receptor beta chains from one sample sequenced in a study of cytomegalovirus exposure and HLA in healthy donors. Vbeta (60) and Jbeta (13) primers were used in the PCR. Libraries were prepared by immunoSEQ multiplex PCR; TCRdb keeps only in-frame clonotypes and omits some of them. This repertoire includes around 100,000 clones. Sample: PBMCs. Source of these receptors: a man aged 25 to 45 in good health and CMV-seronegative.

This rearrangement joins TRBV30 to TRBJ1-5; D unclear. Looked up from germline, CDR1 is GTSNPN and CDR2 is SVGIG (reference sequence). The CDR3 loop spans 13 amino acids. The V end lost 2 bases, the J end lost 1 base, and 6 bases lay between the germline ends. CDR3 residues: CAWSLASNQPQHF. Written as DNA, the CDR3 is TGTGCCTGGAGTTTGGCCAGCAATCAGCCCCAGCATTTT.

V and J are TRBV12-5 and TRBJ2-5, with D tentatively TRBD2 (5 bases). Germline values: CDR1 LGHNT, CDR2 FRNRAP. V dropped 5 bases and J dropped 1 base, with 17 bases sitting between them. CDR3 length equals 16 residues. The CDR3 DNA reads as TGTGCTAGTGGTCCCCATGGGAGCCTCCCCCAAGAGACCCAGTACTTC. Translating it yields CASGPHGSLPQETQYF. Full variable domain (outside the CDR3, taken from reference TRBV12-5 and TRBJ2-5): DARVTQTPRHKVTEMGQEVTMRCQPILGHNTVFWYRQTMMQGLELLAYFRNRAPLDDSGMPKDRFSAEMPDATLATLKIQPSEPRDSAVYFCASGPHGSLPQETQYFGPGTRLLVL.

The V gene is TRBV9, the J gene TRBJ2-7; 10 bases map to TRBD1. Trimming removed 4 bases from V and 3 bases from J; junction bases left unmatched: 4. The CDR3 totals 14 residues. CDR1 and CDR2 (germline): SGDLS, YYNGEE. The CDR3 coding sequence is TGTGCCAGCAGCTCTCGGACAGGGGGCTACGAGCAGTACTTC. This codes for CASSSRTGGYEQYF.

This rearrangement joins TRBV5-1 to TRBJ1-1, with D uncertain. Between the trimmed V and J ends, which lost 5 bases and 5 bases, there was a span of 16 bases. In germline, CDR1 is SGHRS, CDR2 YFSETQ. The CDR3 totals 14 residues. The chain's CDR3 is CASRAEPTGTEAFF. The CDR3 DNA reads TGCGCCAGCAGGGCGGAGCCGACGGGGACTGAAGCTTTCTTT.

The chain couples TRBV19 to TRBJ1-1; TRBD1 matches at 9 bases. The junction had 6 bases not matched to a gene; V was cut back by 3 bases and J by 4 bases. From germline, CDR1 is LNHDA and CDR2 SQIVND (reference sequence). This CDR3 has 15 amino acids. Written as DNA, the CDR3 is TGTGCCAGTAGTATGACAGGACAGGGGCCCACTGAAGCTTTCTTT. Its translation: CASSMTGQGPTEAFF. The whole variable domain, remainder taken from reference TRBV19 and TRBJ1-1, is DGGITQSPKYLFRKEGQNVTLSCEQNLNHDAMYWYRQDPGQGLRLIYYSQIVNDFQKGDIAEGYSVSREKKESFPLTVTSAQKNPTAFYLCASSMTGQGPTEAFFGQGTRLTVV.

V usage is TRBV21-1 and J usage is TRBJ2-7; the table names TRBD2, a call not compared with the DNA. TRBV21-1 is a listed pseudogene. This CDR3 is built from 16 residues. CDR3 DNA sequence: TGTGCCAGCAGAAATCCGGGACTAGCGGACTCCTACGAGCAGTACTTC. Translating gives CASRNPGLADSYEQYF.

This CDR3 reads CASGTGVVNYGYTF. As DNA, the CDR3 is TGTGCCAGTGGGACAGGGGTCGTTAACTATGGCTACACCTTC. The gene calls are TRBV28 and TRBJ1-2; 10 bases agree with TRBD1. The CDR3 extends over 14 amino acids. J lost 1 base, V lost 9 bases, and 5 bases had no gene match. The germline V gene encodes CDR1 MDHEN and CDR2 SYDVKM.

The chain uses TRBV18 and TRBJ1-2; perhaps TRBD1 as D (5 bases). The CDR3 has 14 amino acids. Germline CDR1 reads KGHSH; CDR2 reads LQKENI. Trimming stripped 0 bases from V and 3 bases from J, with 8 bases between. This CDR3 reads CASSPPGADYGYTF. The CDR3 DNA reads as TGTGCCAGCTCACCACCTGGGGCGGACTATGGCTACACCTTC.

The J gene is TRBJ2-7, the V gene TRBV27; 9 bases fit TRBD2. V shed 5 bases, J shed 0 bases, and the junction held 5 bases outside the gene matches. This CDR3 contains 15 residues. The germline CDR1 and CDR2 sequences are MNHEY and SMNVEV (reference sequence). In DNA form, the CDR3 reads TGTGCCAGCAGTACCCCAGCGGGGGGCTCCTACGAGCAGTACTTC. It is translated as CASSTPAGGSYEQYF.

The rearrangement joins TRBV5-8 to TRBJ2-2; 8 bases line up with TRBD1. The germline gives CDR1 SGHTS, CDR2 YDEGEE. The CDR3 contains 15 residues. V shed 4 bases and J 5 bases; nucleotides not matched to a gene: 7. The CDR3 DNA sequence: TGTGCCAGCAGCATCGGACAGGGTCGGACCGGGGAGCTGTTTTTT. Translation gives CASSIGQGRTGELFF.

The rearrangement joins TRBV2 to TRBJ1-4; 7 bases agree with TRBD1. CDR3 size: 15 residues. The V gene's germline CDR1 is SNHLY and CDR2 FYNNEI. V lost 1 base, J lost 4 bases, and 3 bases stayed unmatched. In DNA form, the CDR3 reads TGTGCCAGCAGTGAAGAGGGGGCAAGTAATGAAAAACTGTTTTTT. Amino acids: CASSEEGASNEKLFF.

Comment on this clone: The same CDR3 arises from other DNA sequences in this sample as well. The rearrangement joins TRBV18 to TRBJ1-2; tentative D call: TRBD1 (5 bases). Germline CDR1 reads KGHSH; CDR2 reads LQKENI. Trimming shortened V by 3 bases and J by 7 bases, and 18 bases separated the two germline ends. The length of the CDR3 is 15 residues. The CDR3 DNA follows: TGTGCCAGCTCACCTATCCGGGACCCGGAGGGTGGCTACACCTTC. Amino acid sequence: CASSPIRDPEGGYTF.

With regard to this clone: Within the sample, other DNA sequences also encode this same CDR3. V is TRBV6-6 and J is TRBJ2-5, with a possible D match to TRBD1 (5 bases). V lost 5 bases to trimming and J lost 5 bases, with 9 bases between them. The length of the CDR3 is 12 residues. Germline V gene lookup returns CDR1 MNHNY and CDR2 SVGAGI (reference sequence). CDR3 region: CASSPPGETQYF. CDR3 DNA sequence: TGTGCCAGCAGTCCACCAGGGGAGACCCAGTACTTC.

The J gene is TRBJ2-3, the V gene TRBV7-2, with D unclear. V was shortened by 5 bases and J by 1 base, with 7 bases between the two germline ends. Germline V lookup: CDR1 SGHTA, CDR2 FQGNSA. The CDR3 totals 13 residues. Here the CDR3 reads CASSPFRTDTQYF. The CDR3, as DNA: TGTGCCAGCAGCCCCTTCCGCACAGATACGCAGTATTTT.

J is TRBJ2-5 and V is TRBV18; D might be TRBD1 (5 bases). CDR1 is KGHSH, CDR2 LQKENI, per germline. Trimming removed 1 base at V and 7 bases at J, with 19 bases between. The CDR3 runs 16 residues. CDR3 amino acids: CASSPLSSWGMGTQYF. The DNA of the CDR3 is TGTGCCAGCTCACCACTCAGTTCCTGGGGCATGGGGACCCAGTACTTC.

The J gene is TRBJ2-1, the V gene TRBV27; possibly TRBD2 for D (7 bases). Germline lookup yields CDR1 MNHEY and CDR2 SMNVEV (reference sequence). This CDR3 has 17 amino acids. Trimming cost V 0 bases and J 3 bases, with 15 bases left between them. Written as DNA, the CDR3 is TGTGCCAGCAGTTTATCAGGGGCGGGGGCGATCTACAATGAGCAGTTCTTC. Residues: CASSLSGAGAIYNEQFF.

The V and J genes are TRBV12-5 and TRBJ1-2, with a tentative D call TRBD1 (5 bases). V was pared by 0 bases and J by 8 bases, with 10 bases between. The CDR3 covers 13 residues. Germline lookup yields CDR1 LGHNT and CDR2 FRNRAP. For the CDR3, the DNA is TGTGCTAGTGGTTTGGTGGGGGGTCGCGGCTACACCTTC. Translating gives CASGLVGGRGYTF.

This chain links TRBV4-1 with TRBJ1-5, with D possibly matching TRBD1 (5 bases). V was clipped by 4 bases and J by 6 bases, with 10 bases between them. This CDR3 has 13 amino acids. CDR1 MGHRA and CDR2 YSYEKL come from the germline V gene. CDR3: CASSLWGGQPQHF. CDR3 nucleotide sequence: TGCGCCAGCAGCCTCTGGGGGGGTCAGCCCCAGCATTTT.

The chain links TRBV7-2 to TRBJ1-1; no clear D. Germline-derived CDR1 and CDR2 are SGHTA and FQGNSA. V lost 6 bases, J lost 4 bases, and 12 bases lay in between. CDR3 length equals 13 residues. In DNA form, the CDR3 reads TGTGCCAGCAGTGGGAGTATGATCACTGAAGCTTTCTTT. Encoded protein: CASSGSMITEAFF.

The chain's CDR3 is CASSLSSRFPWTGGVQRHQPQHF. For the CDR3, the DNA is TGTGCCAGCAGTTTATCCTCCCGTTTCCCCTGGACAGGGGGCGTCCAGCGGCATCAGCCCCAGCATTTT. This chain joins TRBV28 and TRBJ1-5; 11 nucleotides line up with TRBD1. In germline, CDR1 is MDHEN, CDR2 SYDVKM. The CDR3 extends over 23 amino acids. V was pared by 1 base and J by 5 bases, with 25 bases of the junction left unmatched.

This chain uses TRBV6-6 with TRBJ2-2; 7 bases map to TRBD2. Per the germline V gene, CDR1 is MNHNY and CDR2 is SVGAGI (reference sequence). The CDR3 covers 16 residues. The ends lost 3 bases at V and 3 bases at J; junction bases unmatched: 7. The CDR3 DNA sequence: TGTGCCAGCAGTTATGGAAAAGCGGGGTACACCGGGGAGCTGTTTTTT. It specifies CASSYGKAGYTGELFF.

V usage is TRBV27 and J usage is TRBJ1-2; 9 bases line up with TRBD1. Germline loops: CDR1 MNHEY, CDR2 SMNVEV (reference sequence). This CDR3 is built from 14 residues. J lost 4 bases, V lost 4 bases, and 4 bases had no gene match. CDR3 loop: CASSSYRGPYGYTF. The CDR3 DNA follows: TGTGCCAGCAGTTCCTACAGGGGGCCCTATGGCTACACCTTC.

The V call is TRBV20-1, the J call TRBJ2-1; D perhaps matches TRBD1 (6 bases). This CDR3 contains 11 residues. Trimming shortened V by 0 bases and J by 12 bases, and 9 bases separated the two germline ends. From germline, CDR1 is DFQATT and CDR2 SNEGSKA (reference sequence). The CDR3 loop is CSAREDRSQFF. The CDR3 bases are TGCAGTGCTAGAGAAGACAGGTCGCAGTTCTTC.

V usage is TRBV5-1 and J usage is TRBJ2-7; 12 nucleotides agree with TRBD1. Per germline, CDR1 SGHRS and CDR2 YFSETQ. CDR3 length: 16 residues. V was pared by 3 bases and J by 2 bases, with 6 bases of the junction left unmatched. The CDR3, as DNA: TGCGCCAGCAGCTCCTTCCGGGACAGGGGGCCCTACGAGCAGTACTTC. Translated, it gives CASSSFRDRGPYEQYF.

This sequence joins TRBV6-5 and TRBJ2-1, with 12 bases aligning to TRBD2. This CDR3 contains 16 residues. The junction had 4 bases not matched to a gene; V was cut back by 4 bases and J by 3 bases. Germline values: CDR1 MNHEY, CDR2 SVGAGI. Here the CDR3 DNA reads TGTGCCAGCAGTTCTCGACTAGCGGGGGACTACAATGAGCAGTTCTTC. This encodes CASSSRLAGDYNEQFF.